This passage covers 15 T cell receptor beta chains from one sample sequenced in a study of early T cells in non-severe SARS-CoV-2 infection. Each CDR3 protein is one row after TCRdb ran MiXCR on the 5' RACE reads. In the table there are about 60,000 distinct CDR3 sequences, roughly 21% of which are singletons. This specimen consisted of whole blood, obtained at baseline. These receptors were taken from an adult who was a healthcare worker with PCR-confirmed SARS-CoV-2 infection or an uninfected control (not recorded which).

At least ten counts were recorded for this clonotype. This chain connects TRBV3-1 to TRBJ1-1; D gene unclear. The ends were cut back, 3 bases at V and 11 bases at J, with 10 bases in the middle. Germline-derived CDR1 and CDR2 are LGHDT and YNNKEL (reference sequence). This CDR3 comprises 11 residues. CDR3 residues: CASSHDTGAFF. The CDR3 nucleotides read TGTGCCAGCAGCCACGACACTGGGGCTTTCTTT.

The chain uses TRBV20-1 and TRBJ1-6; D is uncertain. V lost 5 bases and J 7 bases, leaving 18 bases between the germline ends. Per germline, CDR1 DFQATT and CDR2 SNEGSKA (reference sequence). The CDR3 is made up of 15 amino acids. CDR3 in DNA: TGCAGTGCTCCTGGCGGGGAGTACGGAAATTCACCCCTCCACTTT. Amino acids: CSAPGGEYGNSPLHF.

CDR3 amino acids: CASSSRLATREQFF. Here the CDR3 DNA reads TGTGCCAGCAGCTCTCGACTAGCCACCCGTGAGCAGTTCTTC. V usage is TRBV7-8 and J usage is TRBJ2-1; the match to TRBD2 covers 7 bases. Germline CDR1 and CDR2: SGHVS and FQNEAQ. The ends lost 4 bases at V and 9 bases at J; junction bases unmatched: 9. The CDR3 length is 14 residues.

The sample holds many counts of this clonotype. The chain couples TRBV20-1 to TRBJ1-2; D may be TRBD1 (5 bases). The CDR3 sequence is 14 residues long. Looked up from germline, CDR1 is DFQATT and CDR2 is SNEGSKA (reference sequence). V was clipped by 6 bases and J by 3 bases, with 17 bases between them. The CDR3, as DNA: TGCAGTGCGCTCCGGCCGGGGACGGACTATGGCTACACCTTC. Translating it yields CSALRPGTDYGYTF.

The genes are TRBV20-1 and TRBJ2-1; D is tentatively TRBD1 or TRBD2 (7 bases each). Gene TRBJ2-7 matches the end of the DNA better, so the J call may be wrong. The V gene's germline CDR1 is DFQATT and CDR2 SNEGSKA (reference sequence). This CDR3 region has 16 residues. CDR3 sequence reads: CSALPGGGSSYNEQYF. DNA for the CDR3: TGCAGTGCCCTTCCAGGGGGGGGGAGCTCCTACAATGAGCAGTACTTC.

This clonotype turned up a few times. The genes are TRBV20-1 and TRBJ1-3, with D perhaps matching TRBD1 (5 bases). Between the trimmed V and J ends, which lost 6 bases and 4 bases, there was a span of 19 bases. The length of the CDR3 is 15 residues. Germline assignment: CDR1 DFQATT and CDR2 SNEGSKA (reference sequence). The DNA for the CDR3 is TGCAGTGCCCAGACGGGGCTGGCCTTCGGAAACACCATATATTTT. Its protein product is CSAQTGLAFGNTIYF.

This clonotype occurred a few times. The rearrangement uses TRBV27 and TRBJ2-7; TRBD1 matches 9 bases. The CDR3 contains 13 residues. Germline loops: CDR1 MNHEY, CDR2 SMNVEV (reference sequence). The V and J ends lost 3 bases and 8 bases, in that order; junction bases with no gene match: 5. The CDR3 is CASSFGDRAKQYF. CDR3 nucleotides: TGTGCCAGCAGTTTCGGGGACAGGGCCAAGCAGTACTTC.

This sequence joins TRBV21-1 and TRBJ1-1. TRBV21-1 is a recognized pseudogene. The CDR3 has 17 residues. CDR3 loop: CASSDIRGWTKNTEAFF. The CDR3 DNA is TGTGCCAGCAGCGATATCCGCGGATGGACCAAGAACACTGAAGCTTTCTTT.

The chain joins TRBV2 to TRBJ2-3; D may be TRBD2 (6 bases). The CDR3 sequence is 14 residues long. The V gene lost 7 bases and the J gene lost 3 bases, with 14 bases spanning the gap. The germline gives CDR1 SNHLY, CDR2 FYNNEI. The DNA of the CDR3 is TGTGCCAGCAACTTCGCGGGGAGGACAGATACGCAGTATTTT. Its protein is CASNFAGRTDTQYF.

V is TRBV5-1 and J is TRBJ2-6; D gene ambiguous. This CDR3 comprises 17 residues. V lost 0 bases and J 0 bases, leaving 10 bases between the germline ends. Germline loops: CDR1 SGHRS, CDR2 YFSETQ. The CDR3 region is CASSLGSQSSGANVLTF. CDR3 in DNA: TGCGCCAGCAGCTTGGGGAGCCAGAGCTCTGGGGCCAACGTCCTGACTTTC.

The chain is built from TRBV29-1 and TRBJ1-1; 8 bases agree with TRBD1. V trimming: 6 bases; J trimming: 1 base; junction bases outside the gene matches: 1. The CDR3 covers 12 residues. Per the germline V gene, CDR1 is SQVTM and CDR2 is ANQGSEA. CDR3 bases: TGCAGCGTCGGGACAGGGAACACTGAAGCTTTCTTT. Its translation: CSVGTGNTEAFF.

V is TRBV12-3 or TRBV12-4 and J is TRBJ1-1; the D is unclear. The CDR3 is made up of 12 amino acids. Trimming removed 6 bases from V and 6 bases from J, with 11 bases in between. In nucleotides, the CDR3 is TGTGCCAGCAGAAACGGGGTATCTGAAGCTTTCTTT. It codes for CASRNGVSEAFF.

The CDR3, as DNA: TGTGCCAGCAGTTTATTTGACGGCTACACCTTC. It codes for CASSLFDGYTF. The chain recombines TRBV27 with TRBJ1-2; D remains unclear. Germline V CDR1 and CDR2: MNHEY, SMNVEV (reference sequence). The CDR3 length is 11 residues. Trimming removed 1 base from V and 8 bases from J, with 5 bases in between.

This clonotype was seen a few times. The chain is built from TRBV5-1 and TRBJ1-3, with D possibly matching TRBD1 (5 bases). Germline V gene data show CDR1 as SGHRS and CDR2 as YFSETQ. The CDR3 runs 15 residues. With 4 bases removed from V and 2 bases from J, the gap between germline ends came to 13 bases. The CDR3 is CASSPQTVAGNTIYF. CDR3 sequence (DNA): TGCGCCAGCAGCCCGCAGACAGTCGCTGGAAACACCATATATTTT. Full variable domain (remainder filled in from reference TRBV5-1 and TRBJ1-3): KAGVTQTPRYLIKTRGQQVTLSCSPISGHRSVSWYQQTPGQGLQFLFEYFSETQRNKGNFPGRFSGRQFSNSRSEMNVSTLELGDSALYLCASSPQTVAGNTIYFGEGSWLTVV.

The genes are TRBV5-1 and TRBJ2-2, with TRBD2 matching over 8 bases. J lost 2 bases, V lost 0 bases, and 0 bases had no gene match. CDR3 size: 15 residues. Germline lookup yields CDR1 SGHRS and CDR2 YFSETQ. The CDR3 bases are TGCGCCAGCAGCTTGGGGACTAGCAACACCGGGGAGCTGTTTTTT. Residues: CASSLGTSNTGELFF.